The clone carrying this T cell receptor (beta chain) showed up many times. The data derive from a study of neurological immune-mediated disorders. V was clipped by 2 bases and J by 0 bases; unmatched bases: 3. The CDR3 contains 17 residues. Per germline, CDR1 MNHEY and CDR2 SMNVEV (reference sequence). TCRdb re-analysed the 5' RACE reads in MiXCR, keeping a single row per CDR3 protein. Of roughly 89,000 distinct CDR3 sequences in the sample, 2% to 3% were seen once. The receptor was derived from a woman in her twenties or thirties with multiple sclerosis. The V and J genes are TRBV27 and TRBJ2-6, with TRBD2 matching 8 bases. Sequenced sample: PBMCs. The CDR3 DNA reads TGTGCCAGCAGTTTACTAGCGGGCCTCTCTGGGGCCAACGTCCTGACTTTC. Encoded protein: CASSLLAGLSGANVLTF.